In this sample, the clone carrying this T cell receptor (beta chain) turned up a few times. Its antigen remains unidentified. The sample belongs to a study of identical twins. Notes on the study in general: Potential partial confounding of zero-insertion analyses by invariant MAIT and iNKT cells was noted. Conclusions leaned on cross-sectional statistical analysis and did not track the same donors over time. The abundant beta clonotypes from cord blood had fewer insertions, and memory repertoires had none of this.

The V end was cut by 5 bases, the J end by 4 bases, with 9 bases between. This CDR3 is 13 amino acids long. CDR1 and CDR2 (germline): SEHNR, FQNEAQ (reference sequence). TCRdb used MiXCR to reprocess the 5' RACE reads, holding one entry per CDR3 protein. Found here are 250,000 to 300,000 distinct CDR3 sequences, around 9.7% of them singletons; the top ten hold roughly 6.8%. The data were also submitted as part of a second study, on yellow fever vaccine responses in identical twins.

This receptor was taken from a woman younger than 35 in good health. Sequencing input: CD8+ T cells sorted from blood. The genes are TRBV7-9 and TRBJ2-1, with D possibly TRBD2 on 6 matching bases. DNA of the CDR3: TGTGCCAGCAGCACCGGGACTTACAATGAGCAGTTCTTC. It is translated as CASSTGTYNEQFF.